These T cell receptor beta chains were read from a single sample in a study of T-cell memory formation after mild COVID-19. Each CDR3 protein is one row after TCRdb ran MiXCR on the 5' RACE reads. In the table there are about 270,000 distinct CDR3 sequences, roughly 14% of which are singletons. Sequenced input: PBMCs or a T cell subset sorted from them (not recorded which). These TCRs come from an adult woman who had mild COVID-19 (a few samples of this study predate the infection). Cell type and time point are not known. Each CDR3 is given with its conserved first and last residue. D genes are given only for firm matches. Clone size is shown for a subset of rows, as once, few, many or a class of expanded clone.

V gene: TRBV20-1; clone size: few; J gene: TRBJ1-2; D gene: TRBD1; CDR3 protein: CSATRTGANYGYTF; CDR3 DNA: TGCAGTGCTACTAGGACAGGGGCTAACTATGGCTACACCTTC
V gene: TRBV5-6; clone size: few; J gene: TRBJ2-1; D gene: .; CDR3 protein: CASSWIRGDNEQFF; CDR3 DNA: TGTGCCAGCAGCTGGATCCGGGGAGACAATGAGCAGTTCTTC
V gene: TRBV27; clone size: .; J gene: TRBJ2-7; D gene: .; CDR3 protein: CASGKYEQYF; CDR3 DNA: TGTGCCAGCGGCAAATACGAGCAGTACTTC
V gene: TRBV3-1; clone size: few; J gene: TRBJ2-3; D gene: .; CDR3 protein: CASSQEWGDTQYF; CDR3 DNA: TGTGCCAGCAGCCAAGAATGGGGGGATACGCAGTATTTT
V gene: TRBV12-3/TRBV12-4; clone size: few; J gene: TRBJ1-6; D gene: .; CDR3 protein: CASSFYNSPLHF; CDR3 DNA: TGTGCCAGCAGTTTCTATAATTCACCCCTCCACTTT
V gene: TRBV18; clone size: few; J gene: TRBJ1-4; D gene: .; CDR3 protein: CASSPPTRGSTNEKLFF; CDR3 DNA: TGTGCCAGCTCACCACCAACTAGGGGTTCGACTAATGAAAAACTGTTTTTT
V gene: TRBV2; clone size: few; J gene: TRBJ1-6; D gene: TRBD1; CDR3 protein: CASKTGTGVNSPLHF; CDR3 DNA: TGTGCCAGCAAAACCGGGACAGGGGTAAATTCACCCCTCCACTTT
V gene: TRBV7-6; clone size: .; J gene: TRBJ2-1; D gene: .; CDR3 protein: CASSLWAGSHNEQFF; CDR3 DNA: TGTGCCAGCAGCTTATGGGCAGGGTCCCACAATGAGCAGTTCTTC
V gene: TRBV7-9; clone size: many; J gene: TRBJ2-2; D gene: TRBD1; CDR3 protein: CASSRQTGTPGELFF; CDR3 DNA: TGTGCCAGCAGCCGACAGACAGGGACCCCCGGGGAGCTGTTTTTT
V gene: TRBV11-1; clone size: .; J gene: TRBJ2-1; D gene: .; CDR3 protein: CASSLAGGLREQFF; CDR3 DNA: TGTGCCAGCAGCTTAGCGGGGGGACTTCGGGAGCAGTTCTTC
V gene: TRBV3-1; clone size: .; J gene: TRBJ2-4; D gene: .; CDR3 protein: CASSQSFQGSKNIQYF; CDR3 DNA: TGTGCCAGCAGCCAATCCTTTCAGGGCTCCAAAAACATTCAGTACTTC
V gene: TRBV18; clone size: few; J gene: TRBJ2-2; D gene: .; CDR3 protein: CASSRDLTGELFF; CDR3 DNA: TGTGCCAGCTCTCGGGACCTCACCGGGGAGCTGTTTTTT
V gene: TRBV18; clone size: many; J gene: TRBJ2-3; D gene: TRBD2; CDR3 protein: CASSSRPGGYSTDTQYF; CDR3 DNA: TGTGCCAGCTCATCCAGACCCGGGGGGTATAGCACAGATACGCAGTATTTT
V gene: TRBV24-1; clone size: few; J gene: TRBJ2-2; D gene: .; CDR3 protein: CATSARVRGQTNTGELFF; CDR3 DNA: TGTGCCACCAGTGCTCGAGTTCGCGGACAAACCAACACCGGGGAGCTGTTTTTT
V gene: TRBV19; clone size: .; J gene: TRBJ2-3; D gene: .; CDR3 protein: CASSIGQGGQTQYF; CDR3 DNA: TGTGCCAGTAGTATAGGTCAGGGAGGACAAACGCAGTATTTT
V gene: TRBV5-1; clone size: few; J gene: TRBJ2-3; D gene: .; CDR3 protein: CASRGGTERDHTQYF; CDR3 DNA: TGCGCCAGCAGAGGGGGGACAGAGAGAGACCATACGCAGTATTTT
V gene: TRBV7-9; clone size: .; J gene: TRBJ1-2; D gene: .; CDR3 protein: CASRSSRVLLDYGYTF; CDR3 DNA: TGTGCCAGCAGGTCTAGCAGGGTATTGTTGGACTATGGCTACACCTTC
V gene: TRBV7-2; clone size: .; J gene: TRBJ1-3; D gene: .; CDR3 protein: CASSLGGPNSGNTIYF; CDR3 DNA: TGTGCCAGCAGCTTAGGCGGACCGAACTCTGGAAACACCATATATTTT
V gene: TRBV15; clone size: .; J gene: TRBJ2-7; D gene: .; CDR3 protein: CATSRSGSGPAYEQYF; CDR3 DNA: TGTGCCACCAGCCGCAGTGGAAGCGGACCCGCCTACGAGCAGTACTTC
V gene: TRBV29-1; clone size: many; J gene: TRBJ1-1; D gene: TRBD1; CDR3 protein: CSVAQGDTEAFF; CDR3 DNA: TGCAGCGTCGCACAGGGGGACACTGAAGCTTTCTTT
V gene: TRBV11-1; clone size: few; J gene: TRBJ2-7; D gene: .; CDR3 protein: CASSSAQGYEQYF; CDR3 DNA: TGTGCCAGCAGCTCCGCACAGGGTTACGAGCAGTACTTC
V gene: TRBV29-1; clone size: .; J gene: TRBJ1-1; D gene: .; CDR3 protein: CSVGGGAEAFF; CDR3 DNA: TGCAGCGTTGGAGGAGGGGCTGAAGCTTTCTTT
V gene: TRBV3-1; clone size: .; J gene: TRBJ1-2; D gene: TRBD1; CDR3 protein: CASSHYGTGGYYGYTF; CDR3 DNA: TGTGCCAGCAGCCATTACGGGACAGGGGGCTACTATGGCTACACCTTC
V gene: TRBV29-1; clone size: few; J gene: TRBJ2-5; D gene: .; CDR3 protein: CSVRDEGETQYF; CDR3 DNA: TGCAGCGTTCGAGACGAGGGGGAGACCCAGTACTTC
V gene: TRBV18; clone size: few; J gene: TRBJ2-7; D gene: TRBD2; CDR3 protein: CASSPIIGAGAYEQYF; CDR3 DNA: TGTGCCAGCTCACCAATTATCGGGGCGGGAGCCTACGAGCAGTACTTC
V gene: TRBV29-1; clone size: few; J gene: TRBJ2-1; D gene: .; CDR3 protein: CSVNSYNEQFF; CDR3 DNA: TGCAGCGTAAACAGCTACAATGAGCAGTTCTTC
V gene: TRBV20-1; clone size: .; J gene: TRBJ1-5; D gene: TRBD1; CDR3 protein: CSARDRGNQPQHF; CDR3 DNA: TGCAGTGCTAGGGACAGGGGCAATCAGCCCCAGCATTTT
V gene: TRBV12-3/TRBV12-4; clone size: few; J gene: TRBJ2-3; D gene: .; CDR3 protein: CASSRSLGSGTQYF; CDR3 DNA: TGTGCCAGCAGCCGTTCCCTGGGGTCGGGTACGCAGTATTTT
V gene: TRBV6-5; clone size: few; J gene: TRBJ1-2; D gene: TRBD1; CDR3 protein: CASSPRQGYRGGYTF; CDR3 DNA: TGTGCCAGCAGTCCCCGACAGGGGTATCGGGGCGGCTACACCTTC
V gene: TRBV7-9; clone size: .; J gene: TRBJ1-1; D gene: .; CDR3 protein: CASTQVAWTEAFF; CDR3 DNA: TGTGCCAGCACCCAAGTAGCGTGGACTGAAGCTTTCTTT
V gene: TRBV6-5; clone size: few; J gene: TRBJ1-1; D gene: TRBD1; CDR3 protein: CASRGQGATAEAFF; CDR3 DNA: TGTGCCAGCAGGGGACAGGGGGCGACGGCTGAAGCTTTCTTT
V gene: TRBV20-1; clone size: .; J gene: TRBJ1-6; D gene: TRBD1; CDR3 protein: CSANSGQNNSPLHF; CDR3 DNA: TGCAGTGCCAACTCGGGACAGAATAATTCACCCCTCCACTTT
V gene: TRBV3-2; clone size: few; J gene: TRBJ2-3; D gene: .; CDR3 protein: CASSHVAGSSSNTQYF; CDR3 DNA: TGTGCCAGCAGCCATGTAGCGGGAAGTTCGAGTAATACGCAGTATTTT
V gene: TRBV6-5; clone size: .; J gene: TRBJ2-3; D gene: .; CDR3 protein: CASSYDGRGGDTQYF; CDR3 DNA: TGTGCCAGCAGTTACGACGGTAGAGGGGGAGATACGCAGTATTTT
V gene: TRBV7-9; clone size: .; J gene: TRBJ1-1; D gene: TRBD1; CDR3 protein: CASSPPGGPAEAFF; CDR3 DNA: TGTGCCAGCAGCCCTCCAGGGGGCCCCGCTGAAGCTTTCTTT
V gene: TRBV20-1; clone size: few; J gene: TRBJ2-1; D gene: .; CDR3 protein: CSARKTSQGEQFF; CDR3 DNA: TGCAGTGCTAGGAAGACCAGCCAGGGTGAGCAGTTCTTC
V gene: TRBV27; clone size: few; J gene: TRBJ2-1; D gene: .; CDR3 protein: CASRQRAAYNEQFF; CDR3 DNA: TGTGCCAGTAGACAGCGGGCCGCCTACAATGAGCAGTTCTTC
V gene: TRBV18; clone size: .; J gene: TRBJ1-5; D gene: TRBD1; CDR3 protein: CASSLMGQGAGQPQHF; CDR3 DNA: TGTGCCAGCTCACTTATGGGACAGGGGGCAGGGCAGCCCCAGCATTTT
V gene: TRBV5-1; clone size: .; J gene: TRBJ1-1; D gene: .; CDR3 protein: CASSLVQGGGTEAFF; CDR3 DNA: TGCGCCAGCAGCTTGGTACAGGGCGGTGGCACTGAAGCTTTCTTT
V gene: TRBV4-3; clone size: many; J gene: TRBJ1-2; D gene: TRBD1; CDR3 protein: CASSPDRGSRGYTF; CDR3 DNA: TGCGCCAGCAGCCCTGACAGGGGATCTCGCGGCTACACCTTC
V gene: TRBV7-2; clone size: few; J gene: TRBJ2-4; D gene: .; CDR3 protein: CASSWSIAKNIQYF; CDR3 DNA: TGTGCCAGCAGCTGGTCAATAGCCAAAAACATTCAGTACTTC
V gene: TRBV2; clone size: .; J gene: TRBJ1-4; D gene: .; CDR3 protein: CASRAGTVNEKLFF; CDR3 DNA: TGTGCCAGCAGGGCCGGGACGGTCAATGAAAAACTGTTTTTT
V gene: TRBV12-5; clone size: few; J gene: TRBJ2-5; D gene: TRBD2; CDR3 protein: CASALPPGGKYF; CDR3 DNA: TGTGCTAGTGCTCTACCCCCCGGGGGGAAGTACTTC
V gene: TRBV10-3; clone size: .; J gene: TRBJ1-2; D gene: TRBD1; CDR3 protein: CAISDPGTGDGYTF; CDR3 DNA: TGTGCCATCAGTGACCCCGGGACAGGGGATGGCTACACCTTC
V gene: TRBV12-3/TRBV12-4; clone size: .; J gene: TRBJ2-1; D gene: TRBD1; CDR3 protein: CASSYGTGVNEQFF; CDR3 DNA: TGTGCCAGCAGTTACGGGACAGGGGTGAATGAGCAGTTCTTC
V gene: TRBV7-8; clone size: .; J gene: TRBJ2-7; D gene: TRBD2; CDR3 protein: CASRPVAGVPLGEQYF; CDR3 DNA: TGTGCCAGCAGGCCTGTAGCGGGAGTGCCGCTCGGTGAGCAGTACTTC
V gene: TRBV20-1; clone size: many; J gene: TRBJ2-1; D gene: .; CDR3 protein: CSAIGGLAKRYNEQFF; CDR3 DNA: TGCAGTGCCATCGGGGGCCTAGCGAAACGCTACAATGAGCAGTTCTTC
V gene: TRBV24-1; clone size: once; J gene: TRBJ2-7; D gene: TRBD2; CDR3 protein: CATSALSGSSYEQYF; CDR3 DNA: TGTGCCACCAGTGCCCTTAGCGGGAGCTCCTACGAGCAGTACTTC